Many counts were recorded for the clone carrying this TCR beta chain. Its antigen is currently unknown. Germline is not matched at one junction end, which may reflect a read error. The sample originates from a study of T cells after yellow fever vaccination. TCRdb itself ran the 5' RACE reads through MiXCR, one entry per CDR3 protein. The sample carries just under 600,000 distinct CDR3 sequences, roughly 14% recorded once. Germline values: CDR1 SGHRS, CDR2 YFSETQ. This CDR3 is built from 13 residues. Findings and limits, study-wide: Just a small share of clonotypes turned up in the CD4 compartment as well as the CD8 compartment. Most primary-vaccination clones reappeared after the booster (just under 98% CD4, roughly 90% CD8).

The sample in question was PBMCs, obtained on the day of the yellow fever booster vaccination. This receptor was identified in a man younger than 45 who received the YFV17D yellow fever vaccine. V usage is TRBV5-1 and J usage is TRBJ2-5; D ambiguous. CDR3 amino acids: CASSFGAQETQYF. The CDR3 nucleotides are TGTGCCAGCAGCTTCGGCGCGCAAGAGACCCAGTACTTC.